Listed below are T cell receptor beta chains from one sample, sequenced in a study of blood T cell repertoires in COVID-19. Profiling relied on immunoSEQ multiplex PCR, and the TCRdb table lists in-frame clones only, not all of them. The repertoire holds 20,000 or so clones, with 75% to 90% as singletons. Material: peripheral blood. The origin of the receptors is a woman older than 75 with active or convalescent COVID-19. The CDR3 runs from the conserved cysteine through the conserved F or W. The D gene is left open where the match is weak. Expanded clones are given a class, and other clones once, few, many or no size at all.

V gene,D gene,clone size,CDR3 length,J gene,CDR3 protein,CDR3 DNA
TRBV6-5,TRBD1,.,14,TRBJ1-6,CASSYGTGDSPLHF,TGTGCCAGCAGTTACGGGACAGGGGATTCACCCCTCCACTTT
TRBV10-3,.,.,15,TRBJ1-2,CAISDKGGRNYGYTF,TGTGCCATCAGTGATAAGGGAGGGCGCAACTATGGCTACACCTTC
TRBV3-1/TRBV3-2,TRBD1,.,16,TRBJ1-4,CASSDRQGATNEKLFF,TGTGCCAGCAGTGACCGACAGGGGGCAACTAATGAAAAACTGTTTTTT
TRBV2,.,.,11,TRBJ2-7,CAIQGKYEQYF,TGTGCCATACAGGGTAAATACGAGCAGTACTTC
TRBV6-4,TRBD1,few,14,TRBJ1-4,CASRQDRNNEKLFF,TGTGCCAGCAGACAGGACAGGAATAATGAAAAACTGTTTTTT
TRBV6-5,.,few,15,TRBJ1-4,CASSYSGVSNEKLFF,TGTGCCAGCAGTTACTCAGGGGTCTCTAATGAAAAACTGTTTTTT
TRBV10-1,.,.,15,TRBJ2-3,CASSDRTPGTDTQYF,TGCGCCAGCAGTGATCGGACACCTGGCACAGATACGCAGTATTTT
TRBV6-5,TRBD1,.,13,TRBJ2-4,CASTDRGDNIQYF,TGTGCCAGCACGGACAGGGGTGACAACATTCAGTACTTC
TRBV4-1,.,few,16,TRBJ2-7,CASSQDGAGPPYEQYF,TGCGCCAGCAGCCAAGATGGGGCAGGACCGCCCTACGAGCAGTACTTC
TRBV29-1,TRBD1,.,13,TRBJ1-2,CSVGRTGEYGYTF,TGCAGCGTTGGTCGGACAGGGGAATATGGCTACACCTTC
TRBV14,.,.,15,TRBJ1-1,CASSQEYSGGSGAFF,TGTGCCAGCAGCCAGGAGTACTCGGGGGGGAGCGGAGCTTTCTTT
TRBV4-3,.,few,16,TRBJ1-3,CASSPEPQGKGNTIYF,TGCGCCAGCAGCCCCGAACCCCAGGGGAAGGGGAACACCATATATTTT
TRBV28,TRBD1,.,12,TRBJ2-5,CASGQARETQYF,TGTGCCAGCGGACAGGCTCGGGAGACCCAGTACTTC
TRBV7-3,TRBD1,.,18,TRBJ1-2,CASSPFIPGQPINYGYTF,TGTGCCAGCAGCCCCTTTATTCCGGGACAGCCGATTAACTATGGCTACACCTTC
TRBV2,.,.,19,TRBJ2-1,CASLQGLGRLRGKNNEQFF,TGTGCCAGCCTACAGGGCCTGGGGCGTCTGCGGGGGAAAAACAATGAGCAGTTCTTC
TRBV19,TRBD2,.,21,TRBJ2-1,CASSIISRLAGGSSSYNEQFF,TGTGCCAGTAGTATAATTTCTAGACTAGCGGGGGGCTCGAGCTCCTACAATGAGCAGTTCTTC